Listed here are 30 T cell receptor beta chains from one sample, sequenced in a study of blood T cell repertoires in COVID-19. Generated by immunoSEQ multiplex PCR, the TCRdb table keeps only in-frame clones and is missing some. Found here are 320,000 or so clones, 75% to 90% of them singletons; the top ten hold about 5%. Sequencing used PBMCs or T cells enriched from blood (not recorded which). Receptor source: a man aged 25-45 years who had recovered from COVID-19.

DNA of the CDR3: TGTGCCAGCAGTGAGGACAGGAGAAACATTCAGTACTTC. The encoded protein is CASSEDRRNIQYF. The chain combines TRBV2 with TRBJ2-4, with 7 bases that match TRBD1. Germline V gene sequence: CDR1 SNHLY, CDR2 FYNNEI. The trim removed 3 bases at V and 6 bases at J, leaving 2 bases unmatched. The CDR3 spans 13 residues.

The CDR3 DNA reads TGTGCCAGCAGCTTAGGAGTCGGGTTCTCCTACGAGCAGTACTTC. Protein: CASSLGVGFSYEQYF. V gene TRBV7-8 combines with J gene TRBJ2-7; no clear D. Germline V lookup: CDR1 SGHVS, CDR2 FQNEAQ. The ends were cut back, 1 base at V and 0 bases at J, with 10 bases in the middle. The CDR3 runs 15 residues.

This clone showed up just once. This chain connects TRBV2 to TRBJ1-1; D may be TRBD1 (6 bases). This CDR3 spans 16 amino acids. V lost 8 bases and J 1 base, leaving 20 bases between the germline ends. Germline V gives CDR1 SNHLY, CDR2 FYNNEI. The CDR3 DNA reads TGTGCCAGCGGTTTGGGCTGGGGGGGCTCGAACACTGAAGCTTTCTTT. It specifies CASGLGWGGSNTEAFF.

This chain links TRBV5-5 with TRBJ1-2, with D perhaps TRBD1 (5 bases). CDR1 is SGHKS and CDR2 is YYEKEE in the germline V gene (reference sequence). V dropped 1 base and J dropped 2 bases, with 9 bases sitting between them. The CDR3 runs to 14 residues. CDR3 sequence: CASSLLRANYGYTF. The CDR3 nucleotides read TGTGCCAGCAGCTTGCTCAGGGCGAACTATGGCTACACCTTC.

DNA for the CDR3: TGTGCCAGCAGCTTTCCCAGGGCTAACTATGGCTACACCTTC. Translation: CASSFPRANYGYTF. The chain recombines TRBV5-6 with TRBJ1-2; perhaps TRBD1 as D (5 bases). V dropped 2 bases and J dropped 0 bases, with 8 bases sitting between them. This CDR3 spans 14 amino acids. CDR1 is SGHDT, CDR2 YYEEEE, per germline. Supplemented by reference TRBV5-6 and TRBJ1-2, the full variable domain reads DAGVTQSPTHLIKTRGQQVTLRCSPKSGHDTVSWYQQALGQGPQFIFQYYEEEERQRGNFPDRFSGHQFPNYSSELNVNALLLGDSALYLCASSFPRANYGYTFGSGTRLTVV.

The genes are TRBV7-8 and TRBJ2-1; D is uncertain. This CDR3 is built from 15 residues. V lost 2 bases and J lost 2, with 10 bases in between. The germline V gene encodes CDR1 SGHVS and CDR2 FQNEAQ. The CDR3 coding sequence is TGTGCCAGCAGCTTAACCACAGTGACCTACAATGAGCAGTTCTTC. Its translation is CASSLTTVTYNEQFF.

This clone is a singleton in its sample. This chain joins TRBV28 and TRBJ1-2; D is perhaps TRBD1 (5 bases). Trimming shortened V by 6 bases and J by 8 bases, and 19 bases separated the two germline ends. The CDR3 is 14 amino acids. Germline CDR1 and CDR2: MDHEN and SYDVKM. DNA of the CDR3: TGTGCCAGCAGCCTGGTACCGGGGGAGGAGGGCTACACCTTC. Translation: CASSLVPGEEGYTF.

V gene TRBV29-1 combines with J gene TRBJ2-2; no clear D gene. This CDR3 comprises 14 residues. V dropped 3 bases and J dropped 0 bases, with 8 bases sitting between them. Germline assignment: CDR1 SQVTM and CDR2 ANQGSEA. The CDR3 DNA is TGCAGCGTTGAGCGGAACGCGAACACCGGGGAGCTGTTTTTT. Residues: CSVERNANTGELFF.

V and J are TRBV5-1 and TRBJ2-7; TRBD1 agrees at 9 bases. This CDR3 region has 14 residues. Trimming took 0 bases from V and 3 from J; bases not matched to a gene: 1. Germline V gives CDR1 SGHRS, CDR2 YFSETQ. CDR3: CASSLGDRDYEQYF. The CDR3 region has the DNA TGCGCCAGCAGCTTGGGGGACAGGGACTACGAGCAGTACTTC.

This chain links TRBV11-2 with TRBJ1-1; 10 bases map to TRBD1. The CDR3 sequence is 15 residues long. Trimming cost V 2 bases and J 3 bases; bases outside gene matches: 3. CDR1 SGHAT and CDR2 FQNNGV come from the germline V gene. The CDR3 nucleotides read TGTGCCAGCAGCTTAATAGGGACAGGGGACACTGAAGCTTTCTTT. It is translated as CASSLIGTGDTEAFF.

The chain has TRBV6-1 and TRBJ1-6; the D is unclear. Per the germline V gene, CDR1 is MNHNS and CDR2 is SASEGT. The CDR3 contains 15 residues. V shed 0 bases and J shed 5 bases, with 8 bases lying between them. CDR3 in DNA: TGTGCCAGCAGTGAAGCGCGGATAAATAATTCACCCCTCCACTTT. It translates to CASSEARINNSPLHF.

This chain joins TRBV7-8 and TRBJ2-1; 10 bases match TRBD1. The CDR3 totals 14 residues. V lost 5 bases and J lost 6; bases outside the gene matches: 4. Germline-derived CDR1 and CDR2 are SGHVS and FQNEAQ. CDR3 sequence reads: CASSRRTGGNEQFF. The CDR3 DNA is TGTGCCAGCAGCAGACGGACAGGGGGCAATGAGCAGTTCTTC.

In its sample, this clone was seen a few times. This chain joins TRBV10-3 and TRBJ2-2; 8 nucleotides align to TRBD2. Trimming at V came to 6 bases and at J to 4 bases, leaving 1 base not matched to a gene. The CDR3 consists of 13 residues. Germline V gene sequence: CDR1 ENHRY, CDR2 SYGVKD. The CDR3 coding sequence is TGTGCCATCAGACTAGCGGCCACCGGGGAGCTGTTTTTT. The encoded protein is CAIRLAATGELFF.

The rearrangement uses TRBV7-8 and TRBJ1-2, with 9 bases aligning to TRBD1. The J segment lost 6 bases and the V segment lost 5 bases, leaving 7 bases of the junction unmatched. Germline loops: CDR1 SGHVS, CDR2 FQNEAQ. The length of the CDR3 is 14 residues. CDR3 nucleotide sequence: TGTGCCAGCAGCCCTGGGGACAGGGCAAATGGCTACACCTTC. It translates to CASSPGDRANGYTF.

In DNA form, the CDR3 reads TGCGCCAGCAGCCCGAGACTAGCGGGGGGGCAAACCGGGGAGCTGTTTTTT. Its protein is CASSPRLAGGQTGELFF. The V gene is TRBV5-1, the J gene TRBJ2-2, with TRBD2 identical over 14 bases. CDR1 SGHRS and CDR2 YFSETQ come from the germline V gene. This CDR3 comprises 17 residues. V shed 4 bases and J 5 bases; nucleotides not matched to a gene: 7.

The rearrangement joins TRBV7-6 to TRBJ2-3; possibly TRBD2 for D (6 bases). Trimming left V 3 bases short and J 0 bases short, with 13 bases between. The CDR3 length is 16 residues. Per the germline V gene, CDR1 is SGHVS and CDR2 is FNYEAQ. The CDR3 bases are TGTGCCAGCAGCTTCCGGCGGGGAACTAGCACAGATACGCAGTATTTT. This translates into CASSFRRGTSTDTQYF.

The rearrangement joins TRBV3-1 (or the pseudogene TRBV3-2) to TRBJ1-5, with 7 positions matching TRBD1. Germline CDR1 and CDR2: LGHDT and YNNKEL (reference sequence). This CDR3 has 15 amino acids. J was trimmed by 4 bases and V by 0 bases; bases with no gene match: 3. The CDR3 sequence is CASSQDPGGNQPQHF. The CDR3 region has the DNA TGTGCCAGCAGCCAAGACCCAGGGGGAAATCAGCCCCAGCATTTT.

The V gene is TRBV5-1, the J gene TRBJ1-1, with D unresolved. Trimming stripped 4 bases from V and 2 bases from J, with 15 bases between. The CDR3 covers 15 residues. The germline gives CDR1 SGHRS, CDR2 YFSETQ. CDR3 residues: CASSPRTEGNTEAFF. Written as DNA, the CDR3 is TGCGCCAGCAGCCCACGGACCGAGGGAAACACTGAAGCTTTCTTT.

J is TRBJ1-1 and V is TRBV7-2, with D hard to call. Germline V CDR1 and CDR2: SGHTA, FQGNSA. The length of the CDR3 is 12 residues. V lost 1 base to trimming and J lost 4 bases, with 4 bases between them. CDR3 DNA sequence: TGTGCCAGCAGCTTAGTATCCACTGAAGCTTTCTTT. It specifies CASSLVSTEAFF.

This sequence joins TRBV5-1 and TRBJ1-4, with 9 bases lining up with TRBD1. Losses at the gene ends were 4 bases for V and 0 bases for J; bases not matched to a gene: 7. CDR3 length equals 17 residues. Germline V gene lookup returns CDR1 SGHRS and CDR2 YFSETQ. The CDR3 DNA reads TGCGCCAGCAGCCCTGGGACAGGGAGGTCAACTAATGAAAAACTGTTTTTT. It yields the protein CASSPGTGRSTNEKLFF.

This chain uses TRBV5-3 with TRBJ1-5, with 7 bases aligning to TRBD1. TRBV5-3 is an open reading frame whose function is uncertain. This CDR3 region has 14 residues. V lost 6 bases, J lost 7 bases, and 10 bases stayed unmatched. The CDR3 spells CARNKTGKGQPQHF. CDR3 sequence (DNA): TGTGCCAGAAATAAGACAGGGAAAGGGCAGCCCCAGCATTTT.

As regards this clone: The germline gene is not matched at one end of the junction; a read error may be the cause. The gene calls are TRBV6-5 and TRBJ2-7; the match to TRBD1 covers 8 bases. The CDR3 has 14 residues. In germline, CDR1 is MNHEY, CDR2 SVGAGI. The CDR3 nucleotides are TGTGCCAGCAGTGACTCGGACAGGGCCTACGAGCAGTACTTC. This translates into CASSDSDRAYEQYF.

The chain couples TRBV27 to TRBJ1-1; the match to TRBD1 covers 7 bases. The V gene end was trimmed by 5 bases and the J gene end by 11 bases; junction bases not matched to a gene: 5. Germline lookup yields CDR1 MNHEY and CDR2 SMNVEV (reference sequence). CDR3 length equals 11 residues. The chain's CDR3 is CASSLQGRAFF. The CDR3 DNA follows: TGTGCCAGCAGTCTACAGGGGAGGGCTTTCTTT.

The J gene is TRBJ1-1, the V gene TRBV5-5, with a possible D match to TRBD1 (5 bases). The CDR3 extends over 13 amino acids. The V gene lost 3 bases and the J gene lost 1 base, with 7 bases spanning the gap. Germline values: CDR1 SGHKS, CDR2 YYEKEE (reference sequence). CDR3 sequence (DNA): TGTGCCAGCAGCTCCCAGGGGAACACTGAAGCTTTCTTT. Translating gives CASSSQGNTEAFF.

The CDR3 region has the DNA TGTGCCAGCAGCCGGGGCCTCCAGAACACTGAAGCTTTCTTT. Translation gives CASSRGLQNTEAFF. V usage is TRBV3-1 (or the pseudogene TRBV3-2) and J usage is TRBJ1-1, with a possible D match to TRBD1 (5 bases). The CDR3 spans 14 residues. The V gene's germline CDR1 is LGHDT and CDR2 YNNKEL (reference sequence). Trimming stripped 4 bases from V and 1 base from J, with 10 bases between.

The CDR3 here is CASSDPKTGTISYEQYF. CDR3 in DNA: TGTGCCAGCAGTGACCCTAAAACCGGGACTATCTCCTACGAGCAGTACTTC. The chain is built from TRBV6-4 and TRBJ2-7, with TRBD2 identical over 7 bases. This CDR3 contains 17 residues. Germline V gene data show CDR1 as MRHNA and CDR2 as SNTAGT. J gave up 0 bases and V 2 bases, and 10 bases lay outside the gene matches.

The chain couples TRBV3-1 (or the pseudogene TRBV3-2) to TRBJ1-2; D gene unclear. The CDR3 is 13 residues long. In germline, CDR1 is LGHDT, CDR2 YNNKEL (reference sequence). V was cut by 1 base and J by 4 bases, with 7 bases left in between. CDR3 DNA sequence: TGTGCCAGCAGCCAAGCAGGTGTCTATGGCTACACCTTC. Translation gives CASSQAGVYGYTF.

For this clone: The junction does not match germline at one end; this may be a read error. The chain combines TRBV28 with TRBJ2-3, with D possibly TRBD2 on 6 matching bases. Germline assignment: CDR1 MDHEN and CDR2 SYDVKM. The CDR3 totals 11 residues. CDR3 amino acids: CASSEGGVFHF. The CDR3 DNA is TGTGCCAGTTCGGAGGGCGGGGTGTTTCATTTT. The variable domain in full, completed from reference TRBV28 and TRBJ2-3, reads DVKVTQSSRYLVKRTGEKVFLECVQDMDHENMFWYRQDPGLGLRLIYFSYDVKMKEKGDIPEGYSVSREKKERFSLILESASTNQTSMYLCASSEGGVFHFGPGTRLTVL.

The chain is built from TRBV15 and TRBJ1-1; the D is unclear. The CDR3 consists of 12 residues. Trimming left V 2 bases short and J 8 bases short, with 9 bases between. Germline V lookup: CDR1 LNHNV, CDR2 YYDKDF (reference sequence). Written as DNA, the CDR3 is TGTGCCACCAGCAGACCCAATCAGGAAGCTTTCTTT. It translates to CATSRPNQEAFF.

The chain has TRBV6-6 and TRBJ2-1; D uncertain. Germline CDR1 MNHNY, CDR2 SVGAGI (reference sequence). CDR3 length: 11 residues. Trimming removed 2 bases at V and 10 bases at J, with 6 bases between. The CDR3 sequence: CASSYGPEQFF. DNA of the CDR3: TGTGCCAGCAGTTACGGGCCCGAGCAGTTCTTC.